Listed below are T cell receptor beta chains from one sample, sequenced in a study of cytotoxic CD8 clonotypes in ibrutinib-treated CLL. Generated by immunoSEQ multiplex PCR, the TCRdb table keeps only in-frame clones and is missing some. The data contain approximately 150,000 clones, around 80% of them seen just once; the ten biggest clones take up under 5.5%. The sequenced sample was PBMCs, obtained after 24 months of ibrutinib treatment. The receptors here all came from a human donor with chronic lymphocytic leukemia. Each CDR3 is given with its conserved first and last residue. The D gene is left open where the match is weak. The size of a clone is reported for some rows only, either as once, few or many, or as a class for expanded clones.

TRBJ1-3,TRBD1,TRBV7-9,-,CASSVWTGGRRDTIYF,TGTGCCAGCAGCGTGTGGACAGGGGGCCGCAGGGACACCATATATTTT
TRBJ2-3,-,TRBV5-8,-,CASSRIGLPGIHTQYF,TGTGCCAGCAGCCGAATCGGACTGCCCGGCATCCATACGCAGTATTTT
TRBJ2-7,-,TRBV19,-,CASSRNPTVSYEQYF,TGTGCCAGTAGCCGAAACCCGACAGTCTCCTACGAGCAGTACTTC
TRBJ2-2,TRBD2,TRBV19,-,CASSIDRLAGVVGELFF,TGTGCCAGTAGTATAGACCGACTAGCGGGAGTTGTTGGGGAGCTGTTTTTT
TRBJ2-7,-,TRBV6-5,-,CASKITQGYEQYF,TGTGCCAGCAAAATAACGCAGGGCTACGAGCAGTACTTC
TRBJ1-4,-,TRBV6-5,-,CASRSGGGEKLFF,TGTGCCAGCAGGTCCGGTGGCGGTGAAAAACTGTTTTTT
TRBJ1-2,-,TRBV19,-,CASSTGTGLSYGYTF,TGTGCCAGTAGTACAGGAACGGGGCTTAGCTATGGCTACACCTTC
TRBJ1-6,-,TRBV7-9,-,CASSLGGGPKRSPLHF,TGTGCCAGCAGCTTAGGAGGGGGACCAAAGCGTTCACCCCTCCACTTT
TRBJ1-1,-,TRBV28,-,CASRIGGGLNTEAFF,TGTGCCAGCCGTATCGGGGGGGGTTTAAACACTGAAGCTTTCTTT
TRBJ1-1,-,TRBV18,-,CASSNKDSHTEAFF,TGTGCCAGCTCAAATAAGGACAGCCACACTGAAGCTTTCTTT
TRBJ2-5,TRBD2,TRBV6-1,-,CASNRGGLETQYF,TGTGCCAGCAATCGGGGGGGCCTAGAGACCCAGTACTTC
TRBJ1-2,-,TRBV7-9,-,CASSLQGFGGYTF,TGTGCCAGCAGCTTACAGGGGTTCGGCGGCTACACCTTC
TRBJ1-1,-,TRBV7-9,-,CASSLGVQGTDTEAFF,TGTGCCAGCAGCTTAGGGGTCCAGGGGACGGACACTGAAGCTTTCTTT
TRBJ1-2,-,TRBV6-6,-,CASTTVGAGDYGYTF,TGTGCCAGCACCACGGTCGGGGCAGGGGACTATGGCTACACCTTC
TRBJ2-5,-,TRBV27,-,CASSPRSRIQETQYF,TGTGCCAGCAGTCCCAGGTCACGGATCCAAGAGACCCAGTACTTC
TRBJ2-6,-,TRBV5-1,-,CASSQRAAGANVLTF,TGCGCCAGCAGCCAGAGGGCGGCTGGGGCCAACGTCCTGACTTTC
TRBJ1-4,-,TRBV28,-,CASSPTEEDDEKLFF,TGTGCCAGCAGTCCCACGGAGGAGGACGATGAAAAACTGTTTTTT
TRBJ1-4,-,TRBV7-2,-,CASSLEGATNEKLFF,TGTGCCAGCAGCTTAGAAGGGGCAACTAATGAAAAACTGTTTTTT
TRBJ2-7,-,TRBV6-1,-,CASIAGQYYEQYF,TGTGCCAGCATTGCGGGACAGTACTACGAGCAGTACTTC
TRBJ2-7,TRBD1,TRBV28,-,CASRTGESYEQYF,TGTGCCAGCAGAACAGGGGAGTCCTACGAGCAGTACTTC
TRBJ2-1,-,TRBV18,-,CASSLSGNEQFF,TGTGCCAGCTCCCTTAGCGGCAATGAGCAGTTCTTC
TRBJ2-5,-,TRBV5-4,-,CASSLEASRQETQYF,TGTGCCAGCAGCTTGGAGGCTAGCAGGCAAGAGACCCAGTACTTC
TRBJ1-6,TRBD1,TRBV27,few,CASTTGTGPGSPLHF,TGTGCCAGCACAACCGGGACAGGGCCGGGGTCACCCCTCCACTTT
TRBJ2-4,-,TRBV18,-,CASSPVPGSANIQYF,TGTGCCAGCTCACCCGTACCCGGTTCGGCAAACATTCAGTACTTC
TRBJ2-1,-,TRBV6-5,-,CASSQSLQTYNEQFF,TGTGCCAGCAGTCAATCACTCCAAACCTACAATGAGCAGTTCTTC
TRBJ1-6,-,TRBV2,once,CASRQEGAQSSPLHF,TGTGCCAGCAGACAGGAAGGGGCGCAAAGTTCACCCCTCCACTTT
TRBJ1-2,-,TRBV5-5,once,CASSLGQPSPGYTF,TGTGCCAGCAGCTTAGGACAGCCCTCCCCTGGCTACACCTTC
TRBJ2-7,-,TRBV4-2,few,CASSQDSGVAVEQYF,TGTGCCAGCAGCCAAGATTCGGGGGTGGCTGTGGAGCAGTACTTC
TRBJ1-5,-,TRBV29-1,-,CSVGEGNQPQHF,TGCAGCGTTGGTGAGGGAAATCAGCCCCAGCATTTT
TRBJ1-2,-,TRBV7-2,-,CASSLGPVGYTF,TGTGCCAGCAGCTTAGGGCCGGTTGGCTACACCTTC
TRBJ1-1,TRBD1,TRBV5-4,once,CASIRDRDTEAFF,TGTGCCAGCATCCGGGACAGGGACACTGAAGCTTTCTTT
TRBJ2-7,-,TRBV28,-,CASSLGTTYEQYF,TGTGCCAGCAGTCTTGGGACAACCTACGAGCAGTACTTC
TRBJ2-5,-,TRBV15,-,CATSRGGAKETQYF,TGTGCCACCAGCAGAGGGGGGGCAAAAGAGACCCAGTACTTC
TRBJ2-5,-,TRBV9,-,CASSVGLSQETQYF,TGTGCCAGCAGCGTAGGCCTCAGCCAAGAGACCCAGTACTTC
TRBJ2-3,TRBD2,TRBV5-1,-,CASSPPLAVGADTQYF,TGCGCCAGCAGCCCCCCCCTAGCGGTCGGGGCAGATACGCAGTATTTT
TRBJ2-3,-,TRBV14,few,CASSQPLHTQYF,TGTGCCAGCAGCCAGCCTTTACATACGCAGTATTTT
TRBJ2-7,TRBD2,TRBV5-1,once,CASSLTSGGPYEQYF,TGCGCCAGCAGCTTGACTAGCGGGGGGCCCTACGAGCAGTACTTC
TRBJ1-1,-,TRBV29-1,-,CSVVAGTVATEAFF,TGCAGCGTTGTCGCCGGGACTGTGGCCACTGAAGCTTTCTTT
TRBJ2-5,-,TRBV7-3,-,CASSSESGSGTQYF,TGTGCCAGCAGCTCGGAGAGCGGGTCTGGGACCCAGTACTTC
TRBJ2-5,TRBD2,TRBV9,-,CASSVDGGSGRPGETQYF,TGTGCCAGCAGCGTAGATGGTGGGAGCGGGAGGCCGGGTGAGACCCAGTACTTC
TRBJ2-7,TRBD1,TRBV28,-,CASRDRPYEQYF,TGTGCCAGCCGGGACAGACCATACGAGCAGTACTTC
TRBJ1-1,TRBD1,TRBV5-1,-,CASTLLDRKNTEAFF,TGCGCCAGCACCCTTTTGGACAGGAAGAACACTGAAGCTTTCTTT
TRBJ2-5,-,TRBV5-6,-,CASSLSPGLRETQYF,TGTGCCAGCAGCTTGTCTCCGGGTCTAAGGGAGACCCAGTACTTC
TRBJ2-5,-,TRBV7-2,-,CASSPLVTLGTQYF,TGTGCCAGCAGCCCACTAGTGACCCTCGGGACCCAGTACTTC